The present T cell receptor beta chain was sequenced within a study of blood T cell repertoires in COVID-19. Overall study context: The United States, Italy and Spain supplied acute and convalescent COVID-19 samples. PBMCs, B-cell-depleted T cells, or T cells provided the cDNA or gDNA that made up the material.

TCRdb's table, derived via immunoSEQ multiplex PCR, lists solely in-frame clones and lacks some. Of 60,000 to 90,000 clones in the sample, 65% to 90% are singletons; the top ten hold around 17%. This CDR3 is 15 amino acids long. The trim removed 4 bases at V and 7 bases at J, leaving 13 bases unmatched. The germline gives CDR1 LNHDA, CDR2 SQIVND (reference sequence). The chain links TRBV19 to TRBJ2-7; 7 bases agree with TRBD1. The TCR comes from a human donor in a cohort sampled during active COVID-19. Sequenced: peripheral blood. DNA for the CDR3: TGTGCCAGTAGTAGAGGGAGACAGGGTTCGGGGGAGCAGTACTTC. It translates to CASSRGRQGSGEQYF.